These 26 T cell receptor beta chains originate from one sample sequenced in a study of identical twins. TCRdb analysed the 5' RACE reads with MiXCR anew, one entry per CDR3 protein. This sample has about 390,000 distinct CDR3 sequences, with roughly 9% found just once. Input material: naive T cells sorted from blood. These receptors were taken from a woman between 45 and 60 years old in good health.

This chain connects TRBV7-2 to TRBJ2-1; 8 bases line up with TRBD1. The CDR3 is 14 residues long. Germline V gives CDR1 SGHTA, CDR2 FQGNSA. J gave up 2 bases and V 8 bases, and 5 bases lay outside the gene matches. This CDR3 reads CASPDRGPYNEQFF. The CDR3 DNA sequence: TGTGCCAGCCCTGACAGGGGCCCCTACAATGAGCAGTTCTTC.

This clonotype has a count of ten or more. The rearrangement links TRBV2 to TRBJ1-2; no definite D call. Germline CDR1 is SNHLY and CDR2 is FYNNEI. Trimming pared 4 bases from V and 8 bases from J, leaving 11 bases between. The CDR3 is 12 residues long. In nucleotides, the CDR3 is TGTGCCAGCAGTGGACCGGGAAAGGGCTACACCTTC. It yields the protein CASSGPGKGYTF.

The table lists this clonotype with a few counts. J is TRBJ2-5 and V is TRBV10-3; possible D gene TRBD2, 5 bases. Germline V gene lookup returns CDR1 ENHRY and CDR2 SYGVKD. Trimming shortened V by 3 bases and J by 9 bases, and 14 bases separated the two germline ends. CDR3 size: 13 residues. The CDR3 nucleotides are TGTGCCATCAGTGATCTAGCCCCGGAGGCCCAGTACTTC. It yields the protein CAISDLAPEAQYF.

This rearrangement joins TRBV11-2 to TRBJ2-1; tentative D call: TRBD1 (6 bases). Trimming left V 3 bases short and J 9 bases short, with 15 bases between. This CDR3 contains 14 residues. Looked up from germline, CDR1 is SGHAT and CDR2 is FQNNGV. The CDR3 loop is CASSLNSGAGEQFF. The CDR3 DNA is TGTGCCAGCAGCTTGAATTCAGGGGCGGGTGAGCAGTTCTTC.

This clonotype was counted between two and nine times. The rearrangement uses TRBV21-1 and TRBJ2-1; TRBD2 reflects the table's D call only, with no check against the DNA. TRBV21-1 is given as a pseudogene. CDR3 size: 17 residues. Here the CDR3 reads CASSKKPQVGGYNEQFF. CDR3 nucleotides: TGTGCCAGCAGCAAGAAACCACAGGTGGGAGGCTACAATGAGCAGTTCTTC.

This clonotype appeared a few times. The rearrangement joins TRBV20-1 to TRBJ2-5; D gene ambiguous. Germline V gives CDR1 DFQATT, CDR2 SNEGSKA (reference sequence). This CDR3 spans 13 amino acids. The ends were cut back, 1 base at V and 5 bases at J, with 11 bases in the middle. The CDR3 nucleotides are TGCAGTGCTAGAGGAACATCTGCGGAGACCCAGTACTTC. As protein: CSARGTSAETQYF.

This clonotype was detected many times. The chain carries TRBV20-1 and TRBJ2-3, with 11 bases lining up with TRBD2. CDR1 DFQATT and CDR2 SNEGSKA come from the germline V gene (reference sequence). V was pared by 6 bases and J by 15 bases, with 11 bases of the junction left unmatched. This CDR3 region has 12 residues. CDR3 residues: CSAPGVGTSGYF. The CDR3 DNA reads as TGCAGTGCGCCGGGGGTAGGGACTAGCGGATATTTT.

In this sample, this clonotype turned up a few times. This chain uses TRBV4-1 with TRBJ2-2; 12 nucleotides align to TRBD2. This CDR3 contains 17 residues. Germline CDR1 reads MGHRA; CDR2 reads YSYEKL. V shed 4 bases, J shed 0 bases, and the junction held 3 bases outside the gene matches. CDR3 loop: CASSLRTSGTNTGELFF. In DNA, the CDR3 is TGCGCCAGCAGCCTCCGGACTAGCGGGACGAACACCGGGGAGCTGTTTTTT.

CDR3 sequence: CSARGDLNTGELFF. The CDR3 nucleotides read TGCAGTGCTAGAGGGGACTTGAACACCGGGGAGCTGTTTTTT. The V call is TRBV20-1, the J call TRBJ2-2, with D possibly matching TRBD2 (6 bases). Germline CDR1 reads DFQATT; CDR2 reads SNEGSKA (reference sequence). The CDR3 runs to 14 residues. Trimming cost V 1 base and J 1 base, with 7 bases left between them.

In its sample, this clonotype was seen many times. CDR3 coding DNA: TGTGCCAGCAGTGAATATGGCCCCGGACTATCTGAGAATGAGCAGTTCTTC. This encodes CASSEYGPGLSENEQFF. V usage is TRBV25-1 and J usage is TRBJ2-1; possible D gene TRBD2, 6 bases. Germline V gene lookup returns CDR1 MGHDK and CDR2 SYGVNS. Deletions cut 0 bases from V and 7 bases from J, with 19 bases between. The CDR3 length is 17 residues. The full variable domain, its missing parts supplied by reference TRBV25-1 and TRBJ2-1, is EADIYQTPRYLVIGTGKKITLECSQTMGHDKMYWYQQDPGMELHLIHYSYGVNSTEKGDLSSESTVSRIRTEHFPLTLESARPSHTSQYLCASSEYGPGLSENEQFFGPGTRLTVL.

The V gene is TRBV4-1, the J gene TRBJ2-2; D is possibly TRBD2 (5 bases). The ends were cut back, 0 bases at V and 0 bases at J, with 11 bases in the middle. The length of the CDR3 is 17 residues. Germline assignment: CDR1 MGHRA and CDR2 YSYEKL. The CDR3 here is CASSQDEDSANTGELFF. The CDR3, as DNA: TGCGCCAGCAGCCAAGATGAAGATAGCGCGAACACCGGGGAGCTGTTTTTT.

This clonotype was observed many times. The gene calls are TRBV6-5 and TRBJ2-5; D is possibly TRBD1 (6 bases). This CDR3 comprises 12 residues. The V end lost 5 bases, the J end lost 5 bases, and 9 bases lay between the germline ends. Germline V gives CDR1 MNHEY, CDR2 SVGAGI. CDR3: CASSPQGETQYF. The CDR3 DNA reads as TGTGCCAGCAGTCCGCAGGGGGAGACCCAGTACTTC.

This clonotype was counted ten times or more. The chain recombines TRBV27 with TRBJ1-5, with D hard to call. This CDR3 contains 12 residues. The V gene lost 3 bases and the J gene lost 6 bases, with 6 bases spanning the gap. Per germline, CDR1 MNHEY and CDR2 SMNVEV (reference sequence). The CDR3 sequence: CASSLIGQPQHF. The CDR3 DNA reads as TGTGCCAGCAGTTTGATCGGTCAGCCCCAGCATTTT.

This clonotype has only a few counts. The V call is TRBV2, the J call TRBJ2-3; maybe TRBD2 (5 bases). Germline assignment: CDR1 SNHLY and CDR2 FYNNEI. The CDR3 covers 14 residues. The germline V and J ends were trimmed by 6 bases and 0 bases, with 10 bases remaining between them. DNA of the CDR3: TGTGCCAGCAGGCGGGCGGAGAGCACAGATACGCAGTATTTT. It translates to CASRRAESTDTQYF.

About this clonotype itself: This could be a read error, since a much larger clone is one nucleotide away. The chain combines TRBV29-1 with TRBJ2-7; D possibly corresponds to TRBD2 (6 bases). Germline values: CDR1 SQVTM, CDR2 ANQGSEA. The ends were cut back, 6 bases at V and 4 bases at J, with 19 bases in the middle. The CDR3 contains 14 residues. CDR3 nucleotides: TGCAGCGTCAGAGACGGGAGTGAGTTTTACGAGCAGTACTTC. Amino acids: CSVRDGSEFYEQYF.

This clonotype has a count of ten or more. Without the conserved terminal phenylalanine or tryptophan, this CDR3 likely stems from a read error. It is unclear where the CDR3 begins or ends on the DNA, so no DNA is shown, and the CDR3 is as TCRdb lists it. The CDR3 sequence: CASSLSHVP. The chain is built from TRBV5-5 and TRBJ1-2. Germline V CDR1 and CDR2: SGHKS, YYEKEE (reference sequence). Inclusive of both ends, the CDR3 amounts to 9 amino acids.

This clonotype was detected ten times or more. This chain joins TRBV7-8 and TRBJ1-1; D is ambiguous. Germline V gene lookup returns CDR1 SGHVS and CDR2 FQNEAQ. CDR3 size: 16 residues. With 4 bases removed from V and 3 bases from J, the gap between germline ends came to 18 bases. The CDR3 is CASSYHLSGTDTEAFF. CDR3 nucleotide sequence: TGTGCCAGCAGCTACCACCTGTCAGGCACCGACACTGAAGCTTTCTTT.

The chain is built from TRBV3-1 and TRBJ2-1; D may be TRBD1 or TRBD2 (5 bases each). CDR3 length: 14 residues. V was pared by 3 bases and J by 5 bases, with 11 bases between. CDR1 LGHDT and CDR2 YNNKEL come from the germline V gene (reference sequence). CDR3 bases: TGTGCCAGCAGCCACCAGGGACCCAACAATGAGCAGTTCTTC. It codes for CASSHQGPNNEQFF.

This chain joins TRBV14 and TRBJ2-3; no reliable D call. V was trimmed by 2 bases and J by 4 bases, leaving 10 bases between them. Germline V gene data show CDR1 as SGHDN and CDR2 as FVKESK. CDR3 length: 14 amino acids. The CDR3 loop reads CASSQTPRSDTQYF. Here the CDR3 DNA reads TGTGCCAGCAGCCAAACCCCTAGGTCAGATACGCAGTATTTT. Full variable domain (outside the CDR3, taken from reference TRBV14 and TRBJ2-3): EAGVTQFPSHSVIEKGQTVTLRCDPISGHDNLYWYRRVMGKEIKFLLHFVKESKQDESGMPNNRFLAERTGGTYSTLKVQPAELEDSGVYFCASSQTPRSDTQYFGPGTRLTVL.

DNA of the CDR3: TGTGCCAGCAGCTTACGGGCTGTAACAGGGACGGGAGATACGCAGTATTTT. Translating it yields CASSLRAVTGTGDTQYF. This chain uses TRBV7-8 with TRBJ2-3; D may be TRBD1 (6 bases). Deletions cut 2 bases from V and 5 bases from J, with 20 bases between. CDR1 is SGHVS and CDR2 is FQNEAQ in the germline V gene. The CDR3 runs 17 residues.

This clonotype showed up many times. The J gene is TRBJ2-2, the V gene TRBV29-1, with 10 bases fitting TRBD2. The CDR3 consists of 13 residues. The ends lost 7 bases at V and 7 bases at J; junction bases unmatched: 6. Germline V gene lookup returns CDR1 SQVTM and CDR2 ANQGSEA. Written as DNA, the CDR3 is TGCAGCGCCAAACTAGCGGGGAACGGGGAGCTGTTTTTT. Protein: CSAKLAGNGELFF.

This clonotype was counted at least ten times. The chain uses TRBV24-1 and TRBJ2-5, with D maybe TRBD1 (7 bases). CDR1 and CDR2 (germline): KGHDR, SFDVKD. CDR3 size: 14 residues. Trimming removed 3 bases from V and 7 bases from J, with 14 bases in between. The CDR3 bases are TGTGCCACCAGTGATGGGCAGGGGGGATGGACCCAGTACTTC. Encoded protein: CATSDGQGGWTQYF.

The J gene is TRBJ2-5, the V gene TRBV5-1; 12 bases match TRBD2. In germline, CDR1 is SGHRS, CDR2 YFSETQ. CDR3 length equals 16 residues. With 4 bases clipped from V and 2 bases from J, the junction kept 6 bases outside the gene matches. DNA for the CDR3: TGCGCCAGCAGCCGCGGACTAGCGGGATGGCAAGAGACCCAGTACTTC. It is translated as CASSRGLAGWQETQYF.

The chain links TRBV11-2 to TRBJ1-5; no definite D call. The length of the CDR3 is 13 residues. Germline V CDR1 and CDR2: SGHAT, FQNNGV. Trimming cost V 1 base and J 5 bases, with 6 bases left between them. The CDR3 spells CASSLGLDQPQHF. In nucleotides, the CDR3 is TGTGCCAGCAGCTTAGGTCTGGATCAGCCCCAGCATTTT.

Many counts were recorded for this clonotype. This rearrangement joins TRBV20-1 to TRBJ2-5; 12 bases fit TRBD2. This CDR3 region has 19 residues. Trimming removed 1 base from V and 1 base from J; junction bases left unmatched: 13. Germline-derived CDR1 and CDR2 are DFQATT and SNEGSKA (reference sequence). The CDR3 is CSARVKGGLAGRVQETQYF. The CDR3 nucleotides read TGCAGTGCTAGAGTGAAGGGAGGACTAGCGGGAAGGGTCCAAGAGACCCAGTACTTC.

This clonotype turned up a few times. The chain is built from TRBV5-6 and TRBJ2-4, with 11 nucleotides matching TRBD2. Germline loops: CDR1 SGHDT, CDR2 YYEEEE. The CDR3 has 15 amino acids. The ends lost 5 bases at V and 2 bases at J; junction bases unmatched: 3. As DNA, the CDR3 is TGTGCCAGCAGAGGACTAGCGGGCACCAAAAACATTCAGTACTTC. This gives the protein CASRGLAGTKNIQYF.